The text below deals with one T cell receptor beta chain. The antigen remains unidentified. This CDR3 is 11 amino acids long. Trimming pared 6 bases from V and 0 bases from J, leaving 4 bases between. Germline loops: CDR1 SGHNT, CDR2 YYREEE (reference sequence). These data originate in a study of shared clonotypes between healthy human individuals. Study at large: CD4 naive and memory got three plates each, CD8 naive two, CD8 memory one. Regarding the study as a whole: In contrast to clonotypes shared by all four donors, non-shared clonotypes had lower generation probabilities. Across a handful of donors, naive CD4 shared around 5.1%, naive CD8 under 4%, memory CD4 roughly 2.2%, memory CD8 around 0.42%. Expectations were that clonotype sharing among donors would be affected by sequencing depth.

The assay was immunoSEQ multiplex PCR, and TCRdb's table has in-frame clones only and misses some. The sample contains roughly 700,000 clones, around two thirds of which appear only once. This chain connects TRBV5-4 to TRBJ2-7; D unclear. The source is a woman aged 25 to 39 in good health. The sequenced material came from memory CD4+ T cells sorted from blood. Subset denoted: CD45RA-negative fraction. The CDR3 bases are TGTGCCAGCACCTTCTCCTACGAGCAGTACTTC. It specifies CASTFSYEQYF.